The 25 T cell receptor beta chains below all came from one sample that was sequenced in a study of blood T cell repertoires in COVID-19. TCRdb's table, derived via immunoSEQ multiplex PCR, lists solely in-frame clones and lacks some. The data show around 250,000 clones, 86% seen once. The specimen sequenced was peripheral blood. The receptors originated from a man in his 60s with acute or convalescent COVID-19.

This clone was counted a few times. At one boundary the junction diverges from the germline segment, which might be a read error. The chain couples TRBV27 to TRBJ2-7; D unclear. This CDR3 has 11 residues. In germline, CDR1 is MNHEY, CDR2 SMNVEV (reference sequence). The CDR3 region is CASSLSYEQYF. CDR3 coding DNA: TGTGCCAGCAGTCTATCCTACGAGCAGTACTTC.

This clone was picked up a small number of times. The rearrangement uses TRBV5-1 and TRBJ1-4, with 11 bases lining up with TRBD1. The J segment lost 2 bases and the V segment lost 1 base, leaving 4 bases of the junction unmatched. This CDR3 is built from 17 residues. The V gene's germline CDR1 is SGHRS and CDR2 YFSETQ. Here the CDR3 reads CASSLTGQGATNEKLFF. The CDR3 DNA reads TGCGCCAGCAGCTTGACTGGACAGGGGGCTACTAATGAAAAACTGTTTTTT.

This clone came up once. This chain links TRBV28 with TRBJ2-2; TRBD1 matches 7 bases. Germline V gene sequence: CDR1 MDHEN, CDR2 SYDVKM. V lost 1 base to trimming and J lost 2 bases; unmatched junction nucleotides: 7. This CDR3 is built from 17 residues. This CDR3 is CASSLSSGTANTGELFF. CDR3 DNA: TGTGCCAGCAGTTTATCGTCTGGGACAGCAAACACCGGGGAGCTGTTTTTT.

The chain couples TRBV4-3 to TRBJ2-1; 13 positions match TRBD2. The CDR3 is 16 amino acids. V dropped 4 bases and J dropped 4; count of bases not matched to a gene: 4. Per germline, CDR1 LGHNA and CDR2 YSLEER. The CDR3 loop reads CASSLGLAGRYNEQFF. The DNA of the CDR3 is TGCGCCAGCAGCCTGGGACTAGCGGGAAGGTACAATGAGCAGTTCTTC.

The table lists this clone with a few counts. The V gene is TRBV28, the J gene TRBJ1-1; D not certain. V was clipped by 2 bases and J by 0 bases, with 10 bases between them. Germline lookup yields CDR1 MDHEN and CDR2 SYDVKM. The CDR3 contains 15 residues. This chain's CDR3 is CASSLPQVMNTEAFF. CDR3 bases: TGTGCCAGCAGTTTACCGCAGGTCATGAACACTGAAGCTTTCTTT. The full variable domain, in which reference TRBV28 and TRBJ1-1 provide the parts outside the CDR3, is DVKVTQSSRYLVKRTGEKVFLECVQDMDHENMFWYRQDPGLGLRLIYFSYDVKMKEKGDIPEGYSVSREKKERFSLILESASTNQTSMYLCASSLPQVMNTEAFFGQGTRLTVV.

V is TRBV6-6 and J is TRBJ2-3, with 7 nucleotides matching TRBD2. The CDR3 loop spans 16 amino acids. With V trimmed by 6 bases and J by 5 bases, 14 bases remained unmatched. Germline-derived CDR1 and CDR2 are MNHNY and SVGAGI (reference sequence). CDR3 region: CASSVVGGGPKDTQYF. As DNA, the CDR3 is TGTGCCAGCAGCGTCGTGGGGGGAGGGCCCAAAGATACGCAGTATTTT.

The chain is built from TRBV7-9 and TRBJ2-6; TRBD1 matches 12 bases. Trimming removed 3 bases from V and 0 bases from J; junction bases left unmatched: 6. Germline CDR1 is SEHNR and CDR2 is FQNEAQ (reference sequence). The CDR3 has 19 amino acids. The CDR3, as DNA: TGTGCCAGCAGCTTTGGGACAGGGGGCCCATACTCTGGGGCCAACGTCCTGACTTTC. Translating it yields CASSFGTGGPYSGANVLTF.

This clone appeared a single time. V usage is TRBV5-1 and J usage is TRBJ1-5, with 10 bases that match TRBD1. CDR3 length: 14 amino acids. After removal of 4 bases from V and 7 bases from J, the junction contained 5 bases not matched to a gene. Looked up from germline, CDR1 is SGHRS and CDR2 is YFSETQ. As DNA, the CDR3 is TGCGCCAGCAGCCCCGGACAGGGGGACCAGCCCCAGCATTTT. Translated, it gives CASSPGQGDQPQHF.

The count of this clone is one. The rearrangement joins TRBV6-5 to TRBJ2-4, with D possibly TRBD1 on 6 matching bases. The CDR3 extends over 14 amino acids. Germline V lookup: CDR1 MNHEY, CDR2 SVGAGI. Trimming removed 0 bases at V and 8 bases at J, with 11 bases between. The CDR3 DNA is TGTGCCAGCAGTTACTCGCAGGGGCTGGACATTCAGTACTTC. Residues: CASSYSQGLDIQYF.

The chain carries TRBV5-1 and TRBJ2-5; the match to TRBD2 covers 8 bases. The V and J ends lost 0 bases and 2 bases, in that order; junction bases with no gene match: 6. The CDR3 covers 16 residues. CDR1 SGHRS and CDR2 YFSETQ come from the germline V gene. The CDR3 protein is CASSLEGSGVQETQYF. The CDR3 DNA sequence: TGCGCCAGCAGCTTGGAAGGTAGCGGGGTACAAGAGACCCAGTACTTC.

The CDR3 DNA reads as TGTGCCAGCAGCCCGAGCGGGAGGAATGAGCAGTTCTTC. Translating gives CASSPSGRNEQFF. The chain combines TRBV3-1 (or the pseudogene TRBV3-2) with TRBJ2-1, with 9 bases fitting TRBD2. V trimming: 4 bases; J trimming: 7 bases; junction bases outside the gene matches: 2. This CDR3 is 13 amino acids long. Germline values: CDR1 LGHDT, CDR2 YNNKEL (reference sequence).

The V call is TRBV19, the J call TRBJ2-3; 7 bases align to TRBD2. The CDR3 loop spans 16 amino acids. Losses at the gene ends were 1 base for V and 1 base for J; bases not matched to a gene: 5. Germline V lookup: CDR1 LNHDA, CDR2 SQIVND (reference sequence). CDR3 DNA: TGTGCCAGTAGTATAGGGGGGGGGACTGGCACAGATACGCAGTATTTT. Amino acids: CASSIGGGTGTDTQYF.

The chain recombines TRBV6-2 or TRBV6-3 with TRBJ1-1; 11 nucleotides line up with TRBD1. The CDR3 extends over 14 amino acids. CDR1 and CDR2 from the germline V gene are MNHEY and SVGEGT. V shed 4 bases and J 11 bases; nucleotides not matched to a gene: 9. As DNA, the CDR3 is TGTGCCAGCAGTTCGCGGACAGGGGGCCTATGGGCTTTCTTT. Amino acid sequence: CASSSRTGGLWAFF.

CDR3 sequence reads: CASSLLLAGVVGRETQYF. The CDR3 region has the DNA TGCGCCAGCAGCTTGTTGCTAGCGGGAGTAGTTGGTCGAGAGACCCAGTACTTC. The chain combines TRBV5-1 with TRBJ2-5, with TRBD2 identical over 10 bases. J was trimmed by 4 bases and V by 1 base; bases with no gene match: 13. The germline V gene encodes CDR1 SGHRS and CDR2 YFSETQ. The CDR3 loop spans 18 amino acids.

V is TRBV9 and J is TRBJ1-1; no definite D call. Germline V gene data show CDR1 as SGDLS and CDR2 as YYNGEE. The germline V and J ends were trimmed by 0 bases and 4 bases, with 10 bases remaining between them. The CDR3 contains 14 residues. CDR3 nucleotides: TGTGCCAGCAGCGTAGTCGCCCGGGGCACTGAAGCTTTCTTT. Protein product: CASSVVARGTEAFF.

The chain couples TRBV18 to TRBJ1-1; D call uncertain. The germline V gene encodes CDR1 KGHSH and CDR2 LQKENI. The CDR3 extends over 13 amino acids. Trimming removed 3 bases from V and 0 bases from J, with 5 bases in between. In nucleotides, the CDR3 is TGTGCCAGCTCACCGGAGCTGAACACTGAAGCTTTCTTT. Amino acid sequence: CASSPELNTEAFF.

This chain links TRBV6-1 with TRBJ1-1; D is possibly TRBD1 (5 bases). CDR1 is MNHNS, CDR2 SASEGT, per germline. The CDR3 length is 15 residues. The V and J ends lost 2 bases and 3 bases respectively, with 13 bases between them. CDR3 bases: TGTGCCAGCAGTGAAAGGTGGCAGGGCGACACTGAAGCTTTCTTT. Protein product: CASSERWQGDTEAFF.

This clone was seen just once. CDR3: CASSYVTGDQPQHF. The CDR3, as DNA: TGTGCCAGCAGTTACGTGACAGGGGATCAGCCCCAGCATTTT. This sequence joins TRBV6-6 and TRBJ1-5, with TRBD1 matching over 8 bases. V dropped 2 bases and J dropped 5; count of bases not matched to a gene: 2. Germline values: CDR1 MNHNY, CDR2 SVGAGI (reference sequence). The CDR3 length is 14 residues.

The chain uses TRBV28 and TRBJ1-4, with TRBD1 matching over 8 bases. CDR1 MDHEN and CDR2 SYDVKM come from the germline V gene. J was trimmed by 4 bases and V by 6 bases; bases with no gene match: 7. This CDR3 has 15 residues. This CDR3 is CASSKPTGVNEKLFF. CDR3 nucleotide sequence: TGTGCCAGCAGCAAACCGACAGGGGTTAATGAAAAACTGTTTTTT.

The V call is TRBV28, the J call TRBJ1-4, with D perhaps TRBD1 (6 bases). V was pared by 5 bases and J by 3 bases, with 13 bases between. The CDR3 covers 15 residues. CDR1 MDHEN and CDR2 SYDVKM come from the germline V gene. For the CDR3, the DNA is TGTGCCAGCAGTCCCCGGACAGAACCTAATGAAAAACTGTTTTTT. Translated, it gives CASSPRTEPNEKLFF.

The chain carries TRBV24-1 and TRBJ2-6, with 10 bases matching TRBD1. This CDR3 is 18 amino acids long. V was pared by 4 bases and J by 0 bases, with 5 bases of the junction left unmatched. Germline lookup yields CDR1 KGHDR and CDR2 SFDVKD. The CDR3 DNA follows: TGTGCCACCAGTGAATCCGGGACAGGGGCCTCTGGGGCCAACGTCCTGACTTTC. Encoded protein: CATSESGTGASGANVLTF.

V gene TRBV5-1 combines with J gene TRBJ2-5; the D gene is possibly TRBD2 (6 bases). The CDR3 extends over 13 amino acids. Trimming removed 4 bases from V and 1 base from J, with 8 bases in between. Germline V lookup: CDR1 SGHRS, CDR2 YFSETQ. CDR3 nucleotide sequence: TGCGCCAGCAGCCCGGGAGTCCAAGAGACCCAGTACTTC. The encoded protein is CASSPGVQETQYF.

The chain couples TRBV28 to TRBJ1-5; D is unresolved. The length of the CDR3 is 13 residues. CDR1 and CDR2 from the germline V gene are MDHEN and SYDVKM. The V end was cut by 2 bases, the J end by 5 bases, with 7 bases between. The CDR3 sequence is CASSLTGYQPQHF. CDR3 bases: TGTGCCAGCAGTTTAACCGGTTATCAGCCCCAGCATTTT.

CDR3 residues: CASSQDPIGAEQYF. The CDR3 region has the DNA TGCGCCAGCAGCCAAGATCCTATTGGGGCCGAGCAGTACTTC. V is TRBV4-3 and J is TRBJ2-7; TRBD1 is a possible D gene (5 bases). The CDR3 is made up of 14 amino acids. Trimming took 0 bases from V and 6 from J, leaving 12 bases between them. Germline V gene lookup returns CDR1 LGHNA and CDR2 YSLEER.

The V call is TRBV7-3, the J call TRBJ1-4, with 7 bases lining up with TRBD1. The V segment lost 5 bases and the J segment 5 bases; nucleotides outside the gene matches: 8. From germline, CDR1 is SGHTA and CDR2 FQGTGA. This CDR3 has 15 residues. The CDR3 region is CASSPQGGPNEKLFF. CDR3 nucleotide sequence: TGTGCCAGCAGCCCGCAAGGGGGCCCGAATGAAAAACTGTTTTTT.